This T cell receptor beta chain was recovered during a study of sequential checkpoint blockade in melanoma. Produced via immunoSEQ multiplex PCR; TCRdb's table is partial and in-frame only. The sample shows approximately 4,300 clones, 55% to 65% of them seen only once. The treatment here: randomized to nivolumab then ipilimumab (arm A) or the reverse (arm B). Germline-derived CDR1 and CDR2 are SGHNT and YYREEE (reference sequence). The CDR3 runs 18 residues. Worth noting for this clone: Sequence at one end of the junction differs from germline and may be a read error.

The sequence came from a human donor with melanoma. The sequencing used CD8+ T cells sorted from blood (inferred from file names), collected from a patient given nivolumab and ipilimumab in sequence. The chain combines TRBV5-4 with TRBJ2-5; 10 bases map to TRBD1. The assigned J gene may be wrong: the sequence end matches TRBJ2-7 better. Here the CDR3 reads CASSQVVHRDRGRYEQYF. For the CDR3, the DNA is TGCGCCAGCAGCCAAGTGGTCCACCGGGACAGGGGAAGGTACGAGCAGTACTTC.